This T cell receptor (beta chain) originates from a study of cytomegalovirus exposure and HLA in healthy donors (dated 2017 in TCRdb). Concerning the study at large: An earlier analysis of 587 of the donors reported roughly 300 Gb of sequence data and 117 million unique TCR beta sequences from about 179 million T cells. Rather than drawing on any new phenotypic data, the later analysis identified candidate immune exposures from TCR beta sequences and the way those sequences occurred across donors. Alongside the repertoire data, information on donor age, sex, ethnicity and CMV serostatus was compiled. An early release that covered more than 550 HLA-typed donors contained around 330 gigabases of sequencing data and about 84 million unique TCR sequences. Class I and class II HLA loci were covered by the typing at four-digit resolution. A separate validation cohort of over a hundred different subjects was used in addition to the roughly 720-subject first cohort. On average, roughly 250,000 unique TCR beta nucleotide sequences were sequenced per donor among 398 genotyped donors of the cohort, with roughly 18% of those sequences being non-productive. The number of donors typed differed by locus, with about 629-640 for A, B, C, DRB1 and DQB1, roughly 520 for DQA1, about 610 for DPA1, and about 450 for DPB1. Because of strong linkage in the cohort, a few DR-DQ haplotypes were treated as single units for association and clustering. The study aimed to test whether signatures of past pathogen exposure could be identified by cataloging public T cell receptors. Of the roughly 400 genotyped donors, around 81% fell in the genetic ancestry cluster associated with self-reported Caucasian donors. To predict cytomegalovirus infection status, the study combined high-throughput TCR immunosequencing, statistical association of individual TCRs with disease status, and machine learning. To decide whether each TCR beta V gene segment behaved as functional or pseudogenic, an earlier analysis of approximately 590 of the donors relied on high-throughput TCR beta sequencing. Every repertoire in the discovery cohort had been generated on one and the same sequencing platform. A later analysis re-examined previously published TCR beta repertoires from more than 550 donors and added high-resolution HLA genotyping to investigate patterns of TCR occurrence. The T cell repertoires of 670 or so subjects were profiled by immunosequencing and related to cytomegalovirus serostatus. A later genetic analysis used genome-wide SNP genotypes for 398 of the 666 donors, treating that subset as a discovery cohort. On the study overall, not on this receptor specifically: A later analysis found that most CMV-associated TCR beta chains appeared HLA-restricted, with HLA associations seemingly driven largely by CMV exposure. The study listed 164 TCR beta chains as associated with cytomegalovirus. Because HLA typing was unavailable for some donors at each locus, only the typed subset was used in association tests. In a later analysis, more than 15,000 TCR beta sequences were associated with specific HLA alleles at a false discovery rate of 0.05. The authors suggested that the approach could potentially be generalized to other disease states and immunological phenotypes. Only TCR beta chains were sequenced in this cohort, and the absence of alpha or paired-chain data limited detectable features. In a later analysis, the rate of TCR association differed among HLA loci, with DRB1 alleles having the most associated TCRs and HLA-C alleles having the fewest. V-gene and J-gene trimming of TCR beta chains was associated with a missense DCLRE1C variant in a later genetic analysis, and the association was replicated in an independent cohort. A group of highly shared sequence variants was considered likely to be a technical artifact of the sequencing pipeline. A further reported finding was that TCR beta sequences accurately predicted the HLA-A and HLA-B alleles for most subjects in the first cohort. In a later analysis, HLA-associated TCR beta chains were found to be more clonally expanded and to have lower generation probabilities than equally common non-associated chains. Correlated functional status among segregating V segments might be attributable to linkage disequilibrium, but an unknown experimental factor could not be ruled out. The earlier analysis of 587 of the donors excluded 15 to 20 rarely observed V segments, including chromosome 9 orphons, because counts were too low. When HLA alleles, especially DR and DQ, strongly co-occurred, TCR associations were difficult to assign to individual alleles. In vitro tests confirmed that a few of the cytomegalovirus-associated TCR beta chains recognize cytomegalovirus antigens. The presence/absence analyses assumed that sequencing depth was roughly uniform across donors, and that assumption may not be true. The classifier was reported to diagnose cytomegalovirus status with high specificity and sensitivity in both the original cohort and the validation cohort. Most TCR sequences were observed very rarely across donors, whereas some public TCRs were present in many individuals. Broadly in line with IMGT annotations, most TCR beta V segments showed up in productive rearrangements about 87% or about 30% of the time in an earlier analysis of several hundred of the donors. For the cohort, immune exposure information was limited to CMV serostatus. A later analysis reported that several top co-occurrence clusters appeared linked to parvovirus B19, influenza, CMV and Epstein-Barr virus. A later genetic analysis reported fewer N-insertions in productive TCRs among donors in an Asian-associated ancestry cluster than the 666-donor mean.

In total, just over 650 healthy bone marrow donors made up the cohort. At the time of sampling, every cohort member was nominally healthy, though immune exposures that went unrecorded were likely present. The donor tested CMV seronegative, placing the donor among the roughly 400 seronegative members of the cohort. A peripheral blood sample was collected from each donor, and TCR beta sequencing was performed on peripheral blood mononuclear cells. The Qiagen DNeasy Blood Extraction Kit was used to extract genomic DNA from the blood cell samples. The protocol used for the library was the immunoSEQ multiplex PCR assay. For the multiplex PCR, a mixture combining 60 forward primers for TCR Vbeta segments and 13 reverse primers for TCR Jbeta segments was used. The CDR3 region of rearranged TCR beta genes was amplified from genomic DNA with a multiplex PCR assay. Amplified TCR beta libraries were sequenced as 87-base-pair reads on the Illumina HiSeq System. In the source study's methods: A later analysis tallied roughly 76 million unique TCR beta chains across the 550 to 850 repertoires, and some 12 million of those chains were shared by two or more donors. Raw reads were error-corrected and collapsed into unique sequences with a nearest-neighbor algorithm that merged closely related sequences to remove PCR and sequencing errors. CDR3 sequences were aligned to IMGT reference sequences to assign V, D and J gene segments. Each retained sequence needed at least a six-nucleotide match to both a V gene segment and a J gene segment. A rearrangement counted as productive if the CDR3 had no stop codons and remained in frame with V and J, and every other rearrangement counted as non-productive. CDR3 was defined by IMGT convention, running from the second conserved V-encoded cysteine to the conserved J-encoded phenylalanine. The earlier analysis of about 530 of the donors excluded any sequence lacking an unambiguous match to a single V gene segment. In an earlier analysis of several hundred of the donors, V segments were called functional above 56.7% productive rearrangements and were called segregating when the between-donor standard deviation exceeded 5%. A statistical classification framework was built to diagnose cytomegalovirus status from the catalog of TCR beta chain sequences. In a later analysis, TCR nucleotide sequences were compared against IMGT/GENE-DB human TR gene sequences so that V and J genes could be assigned. The TCRdist pipeline was used in a later analysis to assign CDR3 sequences and most-parsimonious VDJ recombination scenarios. In a later analysis, every TCR beta chain was defined by the combination of its CDR3 amino acid sequence and its V-gene family, and reads without a unique V-gene family were dropped. In a later analysis, some 600 highly shared, low-generation-probability nucleotide sequences were removed to address suspected cross-contamination and a sequencing artifact. In a later analysis, a clonal expansion index for each public chain was calculated from normalized within-repertoire ranks of inferred template counts. A later analysis computed generation probabilities with a VDJ recombination model fitted to out-of-frame rearrangements, and checked the results against IGoR. In a later analysis, TCR-TCR, TCR-HLA and TCR-CMV co-occurrence was scored with hypergeometric tests, and a repertoire-size bias correction was applied to TCR pairs. A later analysis estimated false discovery rates by permuting HLA or CMV assignments 20 times. In a later analysis, co-occurring TCRs were grouped using DBSCAN, and TCRdist sequence similarity was added for clustering within HLA-allele-positive subsets. For co-occurrence clustering, repertoires with fewer than 30,000 or more than 120,000 public chains were excluded, along with four to six repertoires with anomalous nucleotide sharing. TCRdb carries this immuneACCESS record with in-frame sequences only. Its versions omit some clonotypes, under half of them owing to an unresolved V gene in the studies checked, with the rest unexplained. The V and J calls and clone size were taken over from that table, and D and trimming were inferred from the DNA. The sample table holds approximately 170,000 clones, of which about 80% were seen once. About 2% of the sample lies in the top ten.

Worth noting for this clone: Its specific antigen is unknown. No per-base quality is available; no much larger clone lies one base away.

The clonotype comes from a woman aged 50 to 60 in good health and CMV-seronegative. Input material: PBMCs.

The CDR3 has the sequence CASIPSGGSGYTF. The nucleotide sequence reads TGTGCCAGCATCCCAAGCGGGGGCAGCGGCTACACCTTC. The chain uses TRBV6-5 and TRBJ1-2; TRBD1 is a possible D gene, resting on 6 matching bases. V gives up 7 bases and J gives up 8 bases, and the segment between their germline ends measures 17 bases. The CDR3 runs 13 amino acids, cysteine and phenylalanine included. Of the read, only the CDR3 DNA is kept; its 39 bases are in frame from base 1. The germline V gene supplies CDR1 MNHEY and CDR2 SVGAGI.